These T cell receptor beta chains were read from a single sample in a study of molecular identifiers for immune sequencing clone quantification. One entry per CDR3 protein results from TCRdb running MiXCR on the PCR reads. The data hold some 65,000 distinct CDR3 sequences, with less than 20% observed a single time. Input material: naive CD8+ T cells from blood, with Jurkat cell RNA spiked in. These receptors were obtained from a human donor in good health. Some libraries in this study had Jurkat cell RNA spiked in. CDR3s include the opening cysteine and the closing phenylalanine or tryptophan. The D gene is left open where the match is weak. Rows give clone size only sometimes, using once, few, many, or a class for an expanded clone.

abundance: many
v_gene: TRBV5-1
j_gene: TRBJ1-1
d_gene: -
CDR3nt: TGCGCCAGCAGAGGACTCCGAGGGCGGTCTGAAGCTTTCTTT
CDR3aa: CASRGLRGRSEAFF

abundance: many
v_gene: TRBV20-1
j_gene: TRBJ2-7
d_gene: -
CDR3nt: TGCAGTGCTAGCGGGCGGACCAACTACGAGCAGTACTTC
CDR3aa: CSASGRTNYEQYF

abundance: many
v_gene: TRBV6-1
j_gene: TRBJ1-4
d_gene: -
CDR3nt: TGTGCCAGCAGTGAACCCCCCTATCGGTATGAAAAACTGTTTTTT
CDR3aa: CASSEPPYRYEKLFF

abundance: many
v_gene: TRBV5-1
j_gene: TRBJ2-1
d_gene: TRBD2
CDR3nt: TGCGCCAGCAGCTTGGCTCCGACTAGCGGGAGTTTAATGAGCTCCTACAATGAGCAGTTCTTC
CDR3aa: CASSLAPTSGSLMSSYNEQFF

abundance: many
v_gene: TRBV7-9
j_gene: TRBJ1-1
d_gene: TRBD1
CDR3nt: TGTGCCAGCAGCCACGGACAGGGCCCGAGGACTGAAGCTTTCTTT
CDR3aa: CASSHGQGPRTEAFF

abundance: many
v_gene: TRBV29-1
j_gene: TRBJ2-1
d_gene: TRBD2
CDR3nt: TGCAGCGTTGAAGCCATACTAGCGGGAGGGCCGGGGGAGCAGTTCTTC
CDR3aa: CSVEAILAGGPGEQFF

abundance: -
v_gene: TRBV27
j_gene: TRBJ2-7
d_gene: TRBD2
CDR3nt: TGTGCCAGCAGTTCCCTACTACCCCTAGCGGGAGGGATTTACGAGCAGTGCTTC
CDR3aa: CASSSLLPLAGGIYEQCF

abundance: many
v_gene: TRBV12-3/TRBV12-4
j_gene: TRBJ2-1
d_gene: TRBD2
CDR3nt: TGTGCCACTGCTAGCGGTTACAATGAGCAGTTCTTC
CDR3aa: CATASGYNEQFF

abundance: many
v_gene: TRBV10-2
j_gene: TRBJ2-5
d_gene: -
CDR3nt: TGCGCCAGCACCCGGCCGGACTCACAAGAGACCCAGTACTTC
CDR3aa: CASTRPDSQETQYF

abundance: -
v_gene: TRBV29-1
j_gene: TRBJ2-3
d_gene: -
CDR3nt: TGCAGCGCTGCTCCGTTGGGGCCTACTAGCACAGATACGCAGTATTTT
CDR3aa: CSAAPLGPTSTDTQYF

abundance: -
v_gene: TRBV20-1
j_gene: TRBJ1-1
d_gene: TRBD1
CDR3nt: TGCAGTGCTGGGACAGGCGCTCGGGGGGACACTGAAGCTTTCTTT
CDR3aa: CSAGTGARGDTEAFF

abundance: many
v_gene: TRBV29-1
j_gene: TRBJ2-1
d_gene: TRBD1
CDR3nt: TGCAGCGTTGTGGGACAGGTTTCCTACAATGAGCAGTTCTTC
CDR3aa: CSVVGQVSYNEQFF

abundance: many
v_gene: TRBV27
j_gene: TRBJ2-7
d_gene: -
CDR3nt: TGTGCCAGCAGTTGGGTCCCTCAGGGGGAGCAGTACTTC
CDR3aa: CASSWVPQGEQYF

abundance: many
v_gene: TRBV15
j_gene: TRBJ2-7
d_gene: -
CDR3nt: TGTGCCACCTCGGCTAAGGGATATTCCTACGAGCAGTACTTC
CDR3aa: CATSAKGYSYEQYF

abundance: many
v_gene: TRBV15
j_gene: TRBJ2-3
d_gene: -
CDR3nt: TGTGCCACCAGCAGAGTCCTAGCGAGAATGGATTGGACAGATACGCAGTATTTT
CDR3aa: CATSRVLARMDWTDTQYF

abundance: many
v_gene: TRBV7-6
j_gene: TRBJ2-2
d_gene: TRBD1
CDR3nt: TGTGCCAGCAGCTCCTCAGGGGGTGTTCTCCCCGGGGAGCTGTTTTTT
CDR3aa: CASSSSGGVLPGELFF

abundance: -
v_gene: TRBV4-1
j_gene: TRBJ2-5
d_gene: -
CDR3nt: TGCGCCAGCAGCCGGGCCACCGGGACACCGTACCAAGAGACCCAGTACTTC
CDR3aa: CASSRATGTPYQETQYF

abundance: -
v_gene: TRBV10-3
j_gene: TRBJ2-2
d_gene: TRBD2
CDR3nt: TGTGCCATCGCCATTGCGGGAGGCAACACCGGGGAGCTGTTTTTT
CDR3aa: CAIAIAGGNTGELFF

abundance: many
v_gene: TRBV18
j_gene: TRBJ2-3
d_gene: TRBD2
CDR3nt: TGTGCCAGCTCACCTGTGGGACTAGCGGGAACAGATACGCAGTATTTT
CDR3aa: CASSPVGLAGTDTQYF

abundance: few
v_gene: TRBV12-2
j_gene: TRBJ1-2
d_gene: -
CDR3nt: -
CDR3aa: CASRLARVGTGAPWNYGYTF

abundance: many
v_gene: TRBV29-1
j_gene: TRBJ1-3
d_gene: -
CDR3nt: TGCAGCGTTGTGGAGGACAACTCTGGAAACACCATATATTTT
CDR3aa: CSVVEDNSGNTIYF

abundance: many
v_gene: TRBV28
j_gene: TRBJ2-7
d_gene: -
CDR3nt: TGTGCCAGCAGTTCCCTACAGGGGAGGGACGCCTACGAGCAGTACTTC
CDR3aa: CASSSLQGRDAYEQYF

abundance: many
v_gene: TRBV14
j_gene: TRBJ1-6
d_gene: TRBD1
CDR3nt: TGTGCCAGCAGCCAAGTTCCCAGGGGGAGGTCACCCCTCCACTTT
CDR3aa: CASSQVPRGRSPLHF

abundance: many
v_gene: TRBV11-2
j_gene: TRBJ2-3
d_gene: -
CDR3nt: TGTGCCAGCAGCCCGCCCGGGACCAGGGGAGGGTCAGATACGCAGTATTTT
CDR3aa: CASSPPGTRGGSDTQYF

abundance: few
v_gene: TRBV12-3/TRBV12-4
j_gene: TRBJ2-1
d_gene: -
CDR3nt: TGTGCCAGCAACCCGGGGAATGAGCAGTTCTTC
CDR3aa: CASNPGNEQFF

abundance: many
v_gene: TRBV20-1
j_gene: TRBJ1-5
d_gene: -
CDR3nt: TGCAGTGCCCCTGACAGCGACAATCAGCCCCAGCATTTT
CDR3aa: CSAPDSDNQPQHF

abundance: many
v_gene: TRBV5-4
j_gene: TRBJ2-2
d_gene: -
CDR3nt: TGTGCCAGCAGCTTGGTGGGAGAGGGTACCGGGGAGCTGTTTTTT
CDR3aa: CASSLVGEGTGELFF

abundance: few
v_gene: TRBV7-9
j_gene: TRBJ2-7
d_gene: -
CDR3nt: TGTGCCAGCAGCTTCGGAAAAGCGGACAGAAGGGATGCCTACGAGCAGTACTTC
CDR3aa: CASSFGKADRRDAYEQYF

abundance: many
v_gene: TRBV27
j_gene: TRBJ1-2
d_gene: TRBD1
CDR3nt: TGTGCCAGCAGTTCACAGGGGAACTATGGCTACACCTTC
CDR3aa: CASSSQGNYGYTF

abundance: -
v_gene: TRBV14
j_gene: TRBJ2-1
d_gene: TRBD2
CDR3nt: TGTGCCAGCAGCCAACTAGCGGGAGCTGTCAATGAGCAGTTCTTC
CDR3aa: CASSQLAGAVNEQFF

abundance: many
v_gene: TRBV27
j_gene: TRBJ2-7
d_gene: -
CDR3nt: TGTGCCAGCAGTTCCCGAGAAGTGGCCTACGAGCAGTACTTC
CDR3aa: CASSSREVAYEQYF

abundance: many
v_gene: TRBV24-1
j_gene: TRBJ2-2
d_gene: TRBD2
CDR3nt: TGTGCCACCAGTGACCTGGGACTACCGACCGGGGAGCTGTTTTTT
CDR3aa: CATSDLGLPTGELFF

abundance: -
v_gene: TRBV27
j_gene: TRBJ2-4
d_gene: -
CDR3nt: TGTGCCAGCAGACGTGGGTTTGGGACGGACATTCAGTACTTC
CDR3aa: CASRRGFGTDIQYF

abundance: many
v_gene: TRBV13
j_gene: TRBJ2-3
d_gene: TRBD1
CDR3nt: TGTGCCAGCAGCACCGGGACAGGGTTGTTAGATACGCAGTATTTT
CDR3aa: CASSTGTGLLDTQYF

abundance: -
v_gene: TRBV5-6
j_gene: TRBJ2-7
d_gene: TRBD2
CDR3nt: TGTGCCAGCAGCATGCCCCTAGCGGGAGCAAGGTTGTCCGGGCAGTACTTC
CDR3aa: CASSMPLAGARLSGQYF

abundance: many
v_gene: TRBV14
j_gene: TRBJ1-2
d_gene: TRBD1
CDR3nt: TGTGCCAGCAGCCCCGAAGGACAGGGCAGCTATGGCTACACCTTC
CDR3aa: CASSPEGQGSYGYTF

abundance: many
v_gene: TRBV15
j_gene: TRBJ2-1
d_gene: -
CDR3nt: TGTGCCACCAGCTCGTCTTTCGGGGGCAATGAGCAGTTCTTC
CDR3aa: CATSSSFGGNEQFF

abundance: few
v_gene: TRBV7-9
j_gene: TRBJ2-5
d_gene: TRBD2
CDR3nt: TGTGCCAGCAGTTCCAGCGGGAAGGAGACCCAGTACTTC
CDR3aa: CASSSSGKETQYF

abundance: many
v_gene: TRBV3-1
j_gene: TRBJ2-6
d_gene: -
CDR3nt: TGTGCCAGCAGCCAAGCAGGGAAAACTGGGGCCAACGTCCTGACTTTC
CDR3aa: CASSQAGKTGANVLTF

abundance: many
v_gene: TRBV12-3/TRBV12-4
j_gene: TRBJ2-2
d_gene: TRBD2
CDR3nt: TGTGCCAGCACAGCGGGAGGGAACACCGGGGAGCTGTTTTTT
CDR3aa: CASTAGGNTGELFF

abundance: few
v_gene: TRBV29-1
j_gene: TRBJ2-1
d_gene: -
CDR3nt: TGCAGCGTTTCGAACAAGCACAATGAGCAGTTCTTC
CDR3aa: CSVSNKHNEQFF

abundance: few
v_gene: TRBV6-5
j_gene: TRBJ2-3
d_gene: -
CDR3nt: TGTGCCAGCAGTGTAGGTTTGGGTGAGCAGTATTTT
CDR3aa: CASSVGLGEQYF

abundance: many
v_gene: TRBV25-1
j_gene: TRBJ2-3
d_gene: -
CDR3nt: TGTGCCAGCAGTGAATATTCCCCAGATACGCAGTATTTT
CDR3aa: CASSEYSPDTQYF

abundance: once
v_gene: TRBV12-5
j_gene: TRBJ2-2
d_gene: TRBD2
CDR3nt: TGTGCTAGTGGTTTTTCCACGGGGGGGCTCACCGGGGGGCTGTTTTTT
CDR3aa: CASGFSTGGLTGGLFF

abundance: many
v_gene: TRBV7-2
j_gene: TRBJ2-7
d_gene: -
CDR3nt: TGTGCCAGCAGCTTAGCGCCCCCTCCCTACGAGCAGTACTTC
CDR3aa: CASSLAPPPYEQYF

abundance: many
v_gene: TRBV12-2
j_gene: TRBJ2-7
d_gene: -
CDR3nt: TGTGCAAGTCGCTTAGCGCATCGGGGCAGCTCCTACGAGCAGTACTTC
CDR3aa: CASRLAHRGSSYEQYF

abundance: few
v_gene: TRBV30
j_gene: TRBJ2-5
d_gene: -
CDR3nt: TGTGCCTGGAGGCCCGGACAGCAAGAGACCCAGTACTTC
CDR3aa: CAWRPGQQETQYF